This T cell receptor beta chain was found in a study of T-cell reconstitution after alpha-beta-depleted transplantation in children. A note on this clonotype: The target antigen is unknown.

The CDR3 runs to 11 residues. Trimming stripped 8 bases from V and 4 bases from J, with 6 bases between. Per the germline V gene, CDR1 is MNHEY and CDR2 is SVGEGT. The TCRbeta library was prepared with unique molecular identifiers. TCRdb analysed the PCR reads with MiXCR anew, one entry per CDR3 protein. The sample contains approximately 980,000 distinct CDR3 sequences, roughly 31% of which appear only once. Study-wide findings and caveats: In some patients, recipient T cells and intrathymic progenitors surviving conditioning explained high day-60 diversity.

V and J are TRBV6-2 or TRBV6-3 and TRBJ1-5; unclear D gene. This clonotype was obtained from a boy younger than two who had a stem cell transplant for SCID, so the T cells may come from the graft donor. The sample consisted of PBMCs, mostly from graft donor cells, taken 360 days after TCRalphabeta/CD19-depleted stem cell transplant. In DNA form, the CDR3 reads TGTGCCAGCGGGATAAATCAGCCCCAGCATTTT. This gives the protein CASGINQPQHF.